This TCR beta chain was profiled in a study of blood T cell repertoires in COVID-19. For the study at large: The United States, Italy and Spain were the sources of the acute and convalescent COVID-19 samples.

Original methodology: Estimation of nucleated cell counts relied on the amplification of reference gene primers. Profiled with immunoSEQ multiplex PCR; TCRdb holds only in-frame clones, not every one. V and J calls and clone size are given by that table; D and trimming were obtained from the DNA. The table has a few hundred thousand clones, more than 75% seen once. Germline V gives CDR1 MNHEY, CDR2 SVGEGT. The CDR3 has 15 residues. V lost 2 bases and J 5 bases, leaving 12 bases between the germline ends. The source of this sequence is a man over 45 with acute or convalescent COVID-19. The rearrangement joins TRBV6-2 or TRBV6-3 to TRBJ2-2, with a weak D call TRBD1 (5 bases). The material sequenced was peripheral blood. CDR3 in DNA: TGTGCCAGCAGTTACGGGGCAGCCAGGACCGGGGAGCTGTTTTTT. As protein: CASSYGAARTGELFF.